The T cell receptor (beta chain) under discussion was sequenced for a study of molecular identifiers for immune sequencing clone quantification (dated 2018 in TCRdb). Broadly, across the study: For a replicate experiment, the RNA from either around 20,000 or 100,000 naive CD8 T cells was divided into five aliquots, and four of those aliquots went on to sequencing. The study was a methods study using CD8 T cells to benchmark molecular-identifier clustering-based TCR repertoire sequencing (MIDCIRS) and TCR RNA copy counting. Overall study outcomes, separate from this receptor: Highly expanded clone sizes could be underestimated if identical TCR molecules share a barcode. About 3 recovered TCR RNA copies per cell were obtained by modeling, versus approximately 10 by digital PCR, implying a capture efficiency of about 30%. In CMV-specific effector cells, over 97% of molecules were held by clones above 20 RNA copies, whereas under 1% of molecules were held by such clones in naive cells. The naive libraries included spiked-in Jurkat TCR RNA (around 10 copies' worth), and this RNA is not part of the donor repertoire. When barcode sub-clustering was not used, chimeric consensus sequences inflated TCR diversity, with chimeras reaching as high as 47%. Even against a background of 800,000 to 1,000,000 naive CD8 T cells, spiked-in Jurkat TCR RNA amounting to a single cell's worth was reported to be detectable.

Naive CD8 T cell libraries were made from around 20,000 to 1,000,000 sorted cells using 10%, 30% or 50% of purified RNA. On a BD FACSAria II, naive CD8 T cells were FACS-sorted as CD8+CD4-CCR7+CD45RA+ and collected into RLT Plus buffer. Detection sensitivity was tested by spiking Jurkat RNA equal to ten or so TCR copies' worth into samples containing roughly 17,000-1,100,000 naive CD8 T cells. CD8 T cells were enriched using RosetteSep CD8+ T Cell Enrichment Cocktail and Ficoll-Paque, and the enriched cells then underwent ACK red cell lysis. The receptor library was made with PCR. Sequencing used a NextSeq 500. Bulk TCR libraries were generated as previously described, with the TCR primers listed in Table S5 used. Purification of total RNA was performed with the Qiagen AllPrep DNA/RNA kit. Before any analysis, reads coming from multiple sequencing runs of the same library were combined into one pool. The original methods were these. Only reads with exact TCR constant sequence were kept, trimmed to 150 nt, and grouped by their 12-nt molecular barcodes. Reads inside each barcode group were sub-clustered using a 15% Levenshtein threshold, and a quality-weighted consensus sequence was constructed for each RNA molecule. Non-functional sequences were removed, as were lower-count sequences one edit away from another. Barcode sub-clusters with fewer than 20% of the maximum read count were removed, based on fitting two negative binomial distributions. In-frame beta chains were kept once TCRdb had trimmed the public reads at Q25 with fastp and called clones with MiXCR. Merged by CDR3 protein, the rows form single entries marked with the most common genes and DNA. TCRdb, rather than the study authors, made the V and J calls. This sample comprises about 330,000 distinct CDR3 sequences, about a quarter of them detected only once. About 0.71% of the sample is taken by the ten largest.

Comments on this clonotype: What antigen it recognizes has not been identified. No much larger clone exists at a distance of one base, and base qualities are not known.

The specimen was naive CD8+ T cells from blood, with Jurkat cell RNA spiked in. Sample cell subset or site, as interpreted from the label and publication: FACS-sorted CD8+CD4-CCR7+CD45RA+ naive T cells. This TCR came from a human donor in good health. Some libraries in this study had Jurkat cell RNA spiked in.

The DNA is TGTGCCAGCGGGGATAGGAGGGATACGCAGTATTTT. It codes for CASGDRRDTQYF. The rearrangement combines TRBV12-3 or TRBV12-4 with TRBJ2-3; 5 matching bases give a weak D call of TRBD2. V sheds 8 bases and J sheds 6 bases, leaving 12 bases between their ends. The CDR3 numbers 12 residues from cysteine through phenylalanine. Here the CDR3 DNA is all that survives: 36 bases in frame from base 1.